This T cell receptor beta chain was documented in a study of blood T cell repertoires in COVID-19. Study background: Acute and convalescent COVID-19 specimens originated in the United States, Italy and Spain.

This clone was observed a handful of times. Methods used by the authors: Quantification of nucleated cells was approximated via reference gene primer amplification. Generated by immunoSEQ multiplex PCR, the TCRdb table keeps only in-frame clones and is missing some. V and J calls and clone size are as listed in that table; D and trimming were resolved from the DNA. Among 55,000 to 70,000 clones, about 81% were seen once, and the ten largest hold approximately 15%. CDR3 length equals 17 residues. V gave up 2 bases and J gave up 4 bases; unmatched junction bases: 11. Germline V lookup: CDR1 KGHSH, CDR2 LQKENI.

This clonotype was obtained from a man older than 75 with acute or convalescent COVID-19. Sample: peripheral blood. This chain links TRBV18 with TRBJ2-3; 8 bases line up with TRBD1. As DNA, the CDR3 is TGTGCCAGCTCACCAAGGAGGACAGGGACAACTGCAGATACGCAGTATTTT. This encodes CASSPRRTGTTADTQYF. Full variable domain (remainder filled in from reference TRBV18 and TRBJ2-3): NAGVMQNPRHLVRRRGQEARLRCSPMKGHSHVYWYRQLPEEGLKFMVYLQKENIIDESGMPKERFSAEFPKEGPSILRIQQVVRGDSAAYFCASSPRRTGTTADTQYFGPGTRLTVL.